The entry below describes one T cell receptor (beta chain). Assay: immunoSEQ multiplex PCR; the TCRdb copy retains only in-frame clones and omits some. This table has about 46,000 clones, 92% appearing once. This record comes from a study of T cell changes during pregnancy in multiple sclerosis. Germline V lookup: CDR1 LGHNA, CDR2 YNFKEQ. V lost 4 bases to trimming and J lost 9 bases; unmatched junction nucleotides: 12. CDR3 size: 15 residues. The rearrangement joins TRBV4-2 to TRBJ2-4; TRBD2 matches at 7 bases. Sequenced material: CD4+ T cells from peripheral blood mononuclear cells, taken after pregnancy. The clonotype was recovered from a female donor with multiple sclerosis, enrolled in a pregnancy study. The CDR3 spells CASSPGGSGFAIQYF. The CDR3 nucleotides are TGTGCCAGCAGCCCCGGGGGGTCGGGGTTTGCCATTCAGTACTTC.